The present entry profiles one TCR beta chain with its context. V lost 1 base and J lost 1, with 10 bases in between. CDR3 length: 16 amino acids. CDR1 is KGHDR and CDR2 is SFDVKD in the germline V gene. This sample was included in a study of spatial heterogeneity in lung cancer. Study in general: For the average unique TCR and UMI combination, more than 8.5 occurrences appeared in raw reads.

As for time point: blood at routine non-recurrence follow-up after resection. Unsorted tumor, nontumor lung tissue or cryopreserved PBMC supplied the whole RNA. Each TCR cDNA molecule bore a unique molecular identifier. TCRdb re-called the 5' RACE reads through MiXCR, storing one row per CDR3 protein. The sample includes around 100,000 distinct CDR3 sequences, under 14% of them seen just once. This clonotype was sampled from a female donor with early-stage non-small cell lung cancer. The rearrangement links TRBV24-1 to TRBJ2-1, with D maybe TRBD1 (7 bases). The specimen was PBMCs, collected at follow-up. Here the CDR3 reads CATSDLAGGSYNEQFF. CDR3 nucleotides: TGTGCCACCAGTGATTTAGCAGGGGGGTCCTACAATGAGCAGTTCTTC.